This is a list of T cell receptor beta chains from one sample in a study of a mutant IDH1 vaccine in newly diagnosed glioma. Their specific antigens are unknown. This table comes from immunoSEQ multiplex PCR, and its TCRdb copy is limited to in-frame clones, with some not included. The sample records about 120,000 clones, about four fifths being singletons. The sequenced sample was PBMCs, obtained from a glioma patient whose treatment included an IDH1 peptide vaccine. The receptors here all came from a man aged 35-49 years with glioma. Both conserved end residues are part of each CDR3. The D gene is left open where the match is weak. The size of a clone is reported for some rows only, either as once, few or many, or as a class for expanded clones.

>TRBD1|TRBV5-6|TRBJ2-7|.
CASSLPGGTGNEQYF
TGTGCCAGCAGCTTGCCCGGCGGGACAGGGAACGAGCAGTACTTC
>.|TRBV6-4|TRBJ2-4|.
CASSEIAGGLQNIQYF
TGTGCCAGCAGTGAAATCGCAGGGGGACTGCAAAACATTCAGTACTTC
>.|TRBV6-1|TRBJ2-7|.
CASSVEGTYEQYF
TGTGCCAGCAGTGTGGAGGGAACCTACGAGCAGTACTTC
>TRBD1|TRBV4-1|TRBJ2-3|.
CASSQAGTGLTNTQYF
TGCGCCAGCAGCCAAGCAGGGACAGGACTGACTAATACGCAGTATTTT
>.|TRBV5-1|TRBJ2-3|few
CASSRLPSGTDTQYF
TGCGCCAGCAGCCGACTGCCTAGCGGCACAGATACGCAGTATTTT
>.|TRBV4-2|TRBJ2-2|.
CASTRDRGNTGELFF
TGTGCCAGCACCCGGGACCGCGGGAACACCGGGGAGCTGTTTTTT
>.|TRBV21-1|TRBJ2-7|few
CASSKEGQGSYEQYF
TGTGCCAGCAGCAAGGAGGGACAGGGGTCCTACGAGCAGTACTTC
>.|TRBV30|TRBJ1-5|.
CAWSVLRQGGNQPQHF
TGTGCCTGGAGTGTACTTCGGCAGGGAGGCAATCAGCCCCAGCATTTT
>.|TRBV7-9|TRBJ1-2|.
CASSLGGRTYGYTF
TGTGCCAGCAGCTTAGGGGGACGGACCTATGGCTACACCTTC
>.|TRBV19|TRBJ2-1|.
CASSPAAGGEQFF
TGTGCCAGTAGTCCCGCGGCGGGCGGCGAGCAGTTCTTC
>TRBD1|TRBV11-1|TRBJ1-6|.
CASSSGQGNSPLHF
TGTGCCAGCAGCTCCGGACAGGGGAATTCACCCCTCCACTTT
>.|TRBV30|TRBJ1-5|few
CAWSVKTGFQPQHF
TGTGCCTGGAGTGTTAAAACAGGGTTTCAGCCCCAGCATTTT
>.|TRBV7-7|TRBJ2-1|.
CASSPYMKYNEQFF
TGTGCTAGCAGCCCATACATGAAGTACAATGAGCAGTTCTTC
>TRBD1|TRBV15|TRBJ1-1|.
CATSRSGGSYEAFF
TGTGCCACCAGCAGATCAGGGGGATCTTATGAAGCTTTCTTT
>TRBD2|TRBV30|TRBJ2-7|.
CAWSRTSSYEQYF
TGTGCCTGGAGTCGGACTAGCTCCTACGAGCAGTACTTC
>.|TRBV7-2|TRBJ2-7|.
CASSPISSSYEQYF
TGTGCCAGCAGCCCGATAAGTTCCTCCTACGAGCAGTACTTC
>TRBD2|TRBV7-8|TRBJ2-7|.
CASSLALASGTYEQYF
TGTGCCAGCAGCTTAGCGCTGGCTAGCGGGACCTACGAGCAGTACTTC
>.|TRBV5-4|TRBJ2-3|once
CASSPPRDDIDTQYF
TGTGCCAGCAGCCCACCTCGGGACGATATAGATACGCAGTATTTT
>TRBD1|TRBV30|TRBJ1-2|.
CAWSSGGGYTF
TGTGCCTGGAGTTCAGGGGGTGGCTACACCTTC
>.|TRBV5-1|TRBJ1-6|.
CASSLLGRSSYNSPLHF
TGCGCCAGCAGCTTACTCGGCAGGAGCTCCTATAATTCACCCCTCCACTTT
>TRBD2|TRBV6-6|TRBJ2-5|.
CASSYPASGIETQYF
TGTGCCAGCAGTTACCCCGCTAGCGGGATAGAGACCCAGTACTTC
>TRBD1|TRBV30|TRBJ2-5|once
CAWSVPTGSLVETQYF
TGTGCCTGGAGTGTCCCGACAGGGTCCCTAGTCGAGACCCAGTACTTC
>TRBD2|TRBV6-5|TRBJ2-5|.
CASSYSRTSEETQYF
TGTGCCAGCAGTTACTCCCGGACTAGCGAAGAGACCCAGTACTTC
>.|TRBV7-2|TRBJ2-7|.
CASSLVAGRGYEQYF
TGTGCCAGCAGCTTAGTGGCAGGTCGGGGCTACGAGCAGTACTTC
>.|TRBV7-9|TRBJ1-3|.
CASSSGDSGNTIYF
TGTGCCAGCAGCTCCGGGGACTCTGGAAACACCATATATTTT
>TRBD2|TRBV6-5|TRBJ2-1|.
CASSYGGSSYNEQFF
TGTGCCAGCAGTTACGGCGGGAGCTCCTACAATGAGCAGTTCTTC